These T cell receptor beta chains were read from a single sample in a study of T cells in Graves' hyperthyroidism and ophthalmopathy. TCRdb recomputed calls from the multiplex PCR reads with MiXCR, one row per CDR3 protein. The data contain around 440,000 distinct CDR3 sequences, 15% to 18% of them singletons. The source material was blood. These receptors all stem from a woman aged 18 to 35 with Graves' hyperthyroidism. Both conserved end residues are part of each CDR3. A D gene is named only where the DNA matches it firmly. Only part of the rows carry a size: once, few, many, or a class if the clone is expanded.

j_call d_call v_call clone_size cdr3_aa cdr3_nt
TRBJ2-1 TRBD2 TRBV24-1 many CATSEWGGEKEQFF TGTGCCACCAGTGAGTGGGGGGGAGAAAAAGAGCAGTTCTTC
TRBJ2-1 NA TRBV4-1 NA CASSRKDRLGANEQFF TGCGCCAGCAGCCGAAAAGACAGGCTGGGTGCCAATGAGCAGTTCTTC
TRBJ1-2 NA TRBV7-9 few CASSLGGQTLHYGYTF TGTGCCAGCAGCTTAGGAGGACAGACTTTACACTATGGCTACACCTTC
TRBJ2-5 NA TRBV29-1 many CSAEAQGGTQYF TGCAGCGCCGAGGCACAGGGAGGGACCCAGTACTTC
TRBJ1-2 NA TRBV12-3/TRBV12-4 many CASSSRWEEETYGYTF TGTGCCAGCAGTTCGCGATGGGAGGAGGAAACCTATGGCTACACCTTC
TRBJ1-5 TRBD1 TRBV30 many CAWSSGGTGNQPQHF TGTGCCTGGAGCTCAGGGGGCACGGGCAATCAGCCCCAGCATTTT
TRBJ2-1 NA TRBV4-1 NA CASSQQQSDYNEQFF TGCGCCAGCAGCCAACAACAGAGCGACTACAATGAGCAGTTCTTC
TRBJ2-1 NA TRBV9 NA CASSPEHYNEQFF TGTGCCAGCAGCCCAGAACATTACAATGAGCAGTTCTTC
TRBJ2-3 NA TRBV6-1 many CASRRAGSFESTDTQYF TGTGCCAGCAGGAGGGCGGGGTCTTTCGAATCCACAGATACGCAGTATTTT
TRBJ2-7 TRBD2 TRBV4-1 few CASSLEPPSGRSHEQYF TGCGCCAGCAGCCTCGAACCACCTAGCGGGAGGTCCCACGAGCAGTACTTC
TRBJ1-2 TRBD1 TRBV6-1 many CASSPGQGIGYTF TGTGCCAGCAGTCCGGGACAGGGGATTGGCTACACCTTC
TRBJ2-2 NA TRBV10-1 NA CASSELNGGGGELFF TGCGCCAGCAGTGAGCTTAACGGAGGCGGCGGGGAGCTGTTTTTT
TRBJ1-4 NA TRBV6-1 many CASKREQGEKLFF TGTGCCAGCAAGAGGGAACAGGGAGAAAAACTGTTTTTT
TRBJ2-4 TRBD2 TRBV5-1 NA CASSQTGTSGAKNIQYF TGCGCCAGCAGCCAGACCGGGACTAGCGGAGCCAAAAACATTCAGTACTTC
TRBJ1-6 NA TRBV6-1 few CASRAGNSPLHF TGTGCCAGCAGAGCGGGGAATTCACCCCTCCACTTT
TRBJ1-4 NA TRBV7-9 few CASSSPTPTNEKLFF TGTGCCAGCAGCTCCCCCACCCCAACTAATGAAAAACTGTTTTTT
TRBJ2-1 NA TRBV5-1 many CASTLGTRVSSYNEQFF NA
TRBJ2-5 NA TRBV7-9 many CASSFLGTVLPETQYF TGTGCCAGCAGCTTCCTGGGGACTGTCCTTCCAGAGACCCAGTACTTC
TRBJ2-3 TRBD2 TRBV24-1 many CATSDPGLARAQDTQYF TGTGCCACCAGTGATCCCGGACTAGCCAGGGCTCAAGATACGCAGTATTTT
TRBJ2-7 NA TRBV27 many CASSQQGRREEQYF TGTGCCAGCAGCCAACAGGGACGAAGGGAAGAGCAGTACTTC
TRBJ2-3 NA TRBV2 many CASSGRDGSTDTQYF TGTGCCAGCAGTGGCAGGGACGGCAGCACAGATACGCAGTATTTT
TRBJ2-7 TRBD2 TRBV5-5 many CASSLAGLAGPYEQYF TGTGCCAGCAGCTTGGCCGGGCTAGCGGGCCCCTACGAGCAGTACTTC
TRBJ2-3 TRBD2 TRBV7-9 NA CASSLKGLVLTDSQYF TGTGCCAGCAGCTTAAAGGGACTAGTATTGACAGATTCGCAGTATTTT
TRBJ2-3 NA TRBV6-1 NA CASSRTQPGADTQYF TGTGCCAGCAGTAGGACTCAGCCTGGGGCAGATACGCAGTATTTT
TRBJ2-7 TRBD2 TRBV30 NA CACPTSVPYEQYF TGTGCCTGTCCGACTAGCGTTCCCTACGAGCAGTACTTC
TRBJ2-7 NA TRBV5-1 many CASSQGWGASAYEQYF TGCGCCAGCAGCCAAGGCTGGGGGGCTTCCGCCTACGAGCAGTACTTC
TRBJ1-6 NA TRBV28 NA CASSPRRASPLHF TGTGCCAGCAGTCCCCGGAGGGCTTCACCCCTCCACTTT
TRBJ1-1 NA TRBV7-2 many CASSLATGERTEAFF TGTGCCAGCAGCTTAGCAACAGGCGAGAGGACTGAAGCTTTCTTT
TRBJ2-7 TRBD2 TRBV6-1 many CASSDSGMGYEQYF TGTGCCAGCAGTGACAGCGGGATGGGCTACGAGCAGTACTTC